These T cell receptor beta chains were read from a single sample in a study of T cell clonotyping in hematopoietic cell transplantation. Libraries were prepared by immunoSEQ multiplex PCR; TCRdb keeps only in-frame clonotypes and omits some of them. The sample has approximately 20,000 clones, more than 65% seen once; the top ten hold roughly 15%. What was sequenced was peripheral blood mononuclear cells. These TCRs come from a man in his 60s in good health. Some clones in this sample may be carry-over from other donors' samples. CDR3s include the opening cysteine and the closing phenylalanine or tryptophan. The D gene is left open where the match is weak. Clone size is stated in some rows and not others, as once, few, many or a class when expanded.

CASSQDGGVGNQPQHF,TGCGCCAGCAGCCAAGATGGTGGGGTTGGGAATCAGCCCCAGCATTTT,few,TRBV4-1,NA,TRBJ1-5
CASSRKIQGASYEQYF,TGTGCCAGCAGCCGGAAGATCCAGGGGGCCTCCTACGAGCAGTACTTC,NA,TRBV7-2,TRBD1,TRBJ2-7
CASSASGLAGETQYF,TGTGCCAGCAGCGCCTCAGGACTAGCGGGTGAGACCCAGTACTTC,few,TRBV9,TRBD2,TRBJ2-5
CAWIGGGGYTIYF,TGTGCCTGGATCGGAGGCGGGGGTTACACCATATATTTT,once,TRBV30,NA,TRBJ1-3
CASSLAFAQALNYGYTF,TGTGCCAGCAGCTTGGCTTTTGCACAGGCCCTTAACTATGGCTACACCTTC,few,TRBV5-6,NA,TRBJ1-2
CASSAFRTASGGTEAFF,TGTGCCAGCAGCGCGTTTCGGACAGCCTCCGGTGGCACTGAAGCTTTCTTT,NA,TRBV5-6,NA,TRBJ1-1
CSVKRTALTDTQYF,TGCAGCGTGAAGCGGACAGCCCTCACAGATACGCAGTATTTT,NA,TRBV29-1,NA,TRBJ2-3
CAGDYEQYF,TGTGCCGGCGACTACGAGCAGTACTTC,NA,TRBV11-3,NA,TRBJ2-7
CASSLTGLAGSEQYF,TGTGCCAGCAGCTTAACGGGACTAGCGGGAAGCGAGCAGTACTTC,NA,TRBV7-3,TRBD2,TRBJ2-7
CAGSTPQGFGYTF,TGTGCCGGTAGTACCCCACAGGGGTTTGGCTACACCTTC,NA,TRBV19,TRBD1,TRBJ1-2
CAWSVWSGERSYNEQFF,TGTGCCTGGAGTGTTTGGTCGGGAGAGCGCTCCTACAATGAGCAGTTCTTC,NA,TRBV30,NA,TRBJ2-1
CASSQATGESYEQYF,TGCGCCAGCAGCCAAGCGACAGGGGAATCCTACGAGCAGTACTTC,NA,TRBV4-3,TRBD1,TRBJ2-7
CASSLGLEETQYF,TGTGCCAGTAGTCTCGGACTAGAAGAGACCCAGTACTTC,NA,TRBV19,TRBD2,TRBJ2-5
CASSFEGANTGELFF,TGTGCCAGCAGCTTTGAGGGGGCGAACACCGGGGAGCTGTTTTTT,NA,TRBV27,NA,TRBJ2-2
CASSQEVSGDGVAKNIQYF,TGTGCCAGCAGCCAAGAGGTTAGCGGGGATGGGGTAGCCAAAAACATTCAGTACTTC,once,TRBV4-2,TRBD2,TRBJ2-4
CAWSYPSPGETQYF,TGTGCCTGGAGTTATCCCAGCCCGGGAGAGACCCAGTACTTC,NA,TRBV30,NA,TRBJ2-5
CASSLEPGNTIYF,TGTGCCAGCAGCTTAGAGCCCGGTAACACCATATATTTT,NA,TRBV7-2,NA,TRBJ1-3
CASSLGTGQETQYF,TGTGCCAGTAGTTTGGGGACAGGCCAAGAGACCCAGTACTTC,NA,TRBV19,TRBD1,TRBJ2-5
CASSFDNSGANVLTF,TGTGCCAGCAGCTTTGATAACTCTGGGGCCAACGTCCTGACTTTC,NA,TRBV7-3,NA,TRBJ2-6
CASRSGKLGEKLFF,TGTGCCAGTAGATCAGGGAAACTCGGCGAAAAACTGTTTTTT,once,TRBV19,NA,TRBJ1-4
CASSSTGFPSYEQYF,TGTGCCAGCAGCTCGACAGGGTTCCCCTCCTACGAGCAGTACTTC,NA,TRBV7-2,TRBD1,TRBJ2-7
CASSPQTGNTGELFF,TGTGCCAGCAGTCCCCAAACGGGCAACACCGGGGAGCTGTTTTTT,NA,TRBV4-2,NA,TRBJ2-2
CASSVGWLPNYGYTF,TGTGCCAGCAGCGTAGGGTGGCTACCCAACTATGGCTACACCTTC,NA,TRBV9,NA,TRBJ1-2
CAWSVHSFGGYGYTF,TGTGCCTGGAGTGTACACTCGTTTGGGGGGTATGGCTACACCTTC,few,TRBV30,NA,TRBJ1-2
CAIGLGQNYEQYF,TGTGCCATCGGGCTGGGACAGAACTACGAGCAGTACTTC,NA,TRBV10-3,TRBD1,TRBJ2-7
CASSASNQPQHF,TGTGCCAGCAGCGCCAGCAATCAGCCCCAGCATTTT,NA,TRBV5-8,NA,TRBJ1-5
CASSLARESDTQYF,TGCGCCAGCAGCTTGGCGCGGGAGTCAGATACGCAGTATTTT,few,TRBV5-1,TRBD2,TRBJ2-3
CASGQGDYGYTF,TGTGCCAGCGGACAGGGAGACTATGGCTACACCTTC,NA,TRBV6-6,TRBD1,TRBJ1-2
CAWSVGLAGNRPQYF,TGTGCCTGGAGTGTAGGGCTAGCGGGCAACAGACCCCAGTACTTC,NA,TRBV30,TRBD2,TRBJ2-5
CASSPGQGNGYTF,TGTGCCAGCAGTCCGGGACAGGGGAATGGCTACACCTTC,NA,TRBV6-5,TRBD1,TRBJ1-2
CASSYSAGNQPQHF,TGTGCCAGCAGTTACTCTGCGGGGAATCAGCCCCAGCATTTT,NA,TRBV6-5,NA,TRBJ1-5
CASSLSGVETQYF,TGTGCCAGCAGCTTGTCAGGCGTGGAGACCCAGTACTTC,few,TRBV5-4,NA,TRBJ2-5
CASSSYSQGTEQYF,TGTGCCAGCAGCTCCTATTCACAGGGGACCGAGCAGTACTTC,NA,TRBV5-8,TRBD1,TRBJ2-7
CAWSHNSNEKLFF,TGTGCCTGGAGTCACAACTCGAATGAAAAACTGTTTTTT,few,TRBV30,NA,TRBJ1-4
CAWSDPPGYGYTF,TGTGCCTGGAGTGATCCCCCGGGCTATGGCTACACCTTC,NA,TRBV30,NA,TRBJ1-2
CASSLVSGVEGQPQHF,TGTGCCAGCAGTTTAGTCTCAGGGGTTGAGGGTCAGCCCCAGCATTTT,NA,TRBV28,NA,TRBJ1-5